The clone carrying this TCR beta chain has more than one count but fewer than ten. Its antigen is unidentified. The data belong to a study of T-cell memory formation after mild COVID-19. Findings of the study overall: Mainly CM and EM harbored the contracting CD4+ clones; mainly EMRA harbored the CD8+ ones.

The authors produced TCR alpha and TCR beta cDNA libraries with sample barcodes and UMIs by 5'RACE using constant-segment primers. TCRdb ran MiXCR on the 5' RACE reads and lists one entry per CDR3 protein. The sample holds roughly 43,000 distinct CDR3 sequences, 8% to 10% seen once. Trimming cost V 3 bases and J 3 bases; bases outside gene matches: 10. In germline, CDR1 is SGHVS, CDR2 FQNEAQ. There are 16 residues in the CDR3. Specimen: PBMCs or a T cell subset sorted from them (not recorded which). The rearrangement uses TRBV7-8 and TRBJ2-7, with 8 bases fitting TRBD1. This receptor was obtained from an adult woman who had mild COVID-19 (a few samples of this study predate the infection). Cell type and time point are not known. The CDR3 bases are TGTGCCAGCAGCTTCGTTGGGGGACAGGCCATCTACGAGCAGTACTTC. This gives the protein CASSFVGGQAIYEQYF.